Listed below are T cell receptor beta chains from one sample, sequenced in a study of human T cells and chemical hapten exposure. TCRdb re-called the 5' RACE reads with MiXCR, one entry per CDR3 protein. The data show about 80,000 distinct CDR3 sequences, roughly 15% seen once. These receptors were collected from a female donor in good health. The CDR3 runs from the conserved cysteine through the conserved F or W. D genes are given only for firm matches. Some rows mark clone size as missing; the rest say once, few, many or name a class of expanded clone.

v_gene: TRBV4-3; abundance: many; j_gene: TRBJ2-3; d_gene: -; CDR3aa: CASSQDWGYADTQYF; CDR3nt: TGCGCCAGCAGCCAAGACTGGGGATACGCGGATACGCAGTATTTT
v_gene: TRBV5-6; abundance: many; j_gene: TRBJ1-1; d_gene: -; CDR3aa: CASSLGQREAFF; CDR3nt: TGTGCCAGCAGCTTAGGACAGCGTGAAGCTTTCTTT
v_gene: TRBV20-1; abundance: few; j_gene: TRBJ2-5; d_gene: -; CDR3aa: CSARAYSVSGTQYF; CDR3nt: TGCAGTGCTAGAGCGTATTCTGTATCCGGGACCCAGTACTTC
v_gene: TRBV6-5; abundance: -; j_gene: TRBJ1-1; d_gene: -; CDR3aa: CASSYEYDTEAFF; CDR3nt: TGTGCCAGCAGTTACGAGTACGACACTGAAGCTTTCTTT
v_gene: TRBV20-1; abundance: few; j_gene: TRBJ1-1; d_gene: -; CDR3aa: CSARGGPHAGEAFF; CDR3nt: TGCAGTGCTAGAGGGGGGCCACATGCGGGTGAAGCTTTCTTT
v_gene: TRBV9; abundance: -; j_gene: TRBJ1-5; d_gene: TRBD1; CDR3aa: CASSAGTGVRQPQHF; CDR3nt: TGTGCCAGCAGCGCCGGGACAGGGGTGCGTCAGCCCCAGCATTTT
v_gene: TRBV24-1; abundance: many; j_gene: TRBJ2-1; d_gene: -; CDR3aa: CATSALDSNRQFF; CDR3nt: TGTGCCACCAGTGCTTTGGACTCCAACAGGCAGTTCTTC
v_gene: TRBV3-1; abundance: few; j_gene: TRBJ1-1; d_gene: -; CDR3aa: CASSPTSGVNTEAFF; CDR3nt: TGTGCCAGCAGCCCGACGTCAGGGGTGAATACTGAAGCTTTCTTT
v_gene: TRBV29-1; abundance: few; j_gene: TRBJ1-2; d_gene: TRBD1; CDR3aa: CSVLGQGNGYTF; CDR3nt: TGCAGCGTGCTTGGACAGGGGAATGGCTACACCTTC
v_gene: TRBV7-2; abundance: -; j_gene: TRBJ2-1; d_gene: -; CDR3aa: CASSLGGGSYNEQFF; CDR3nt: TGTGCCAGCAGCTTGGGTGGGGGCTCCTACAATGAGCAGTTCTTC
v_gene: TRBV15; abundance: -; j_gene: TRBJ2-3; d_gene: -; CDR3aa: CATKGGGFTDTQYF; CDR3nt: TGTGCCACTAAGGGAGGGGGCTTCACAGATACGCAGTATTTT
v_gene: TRBV7-8; abundance: -; j_gene: TRBJ1-2; d_gene: -; CDR3aa: CASNKDRALLYGYTF; CDR3nt: TGTGCCAGCAATAAGGACAGAGCTCTTCTCTATGGCTACACCTTC
v_gene: TRBV20-1; abundance: many; j_gene: TRBJ2-1; d_gene: -; CDR3aa: CSASDRKNEQFF; CDR3nt: TGCAGTGCAAGTGACAGGAAGAATGAGCAGTTCTTC
v_gene: TRBV29-1; abundance: few; j_gene: TRBJ2-7; d_gene: -; CDR3aa: CSAQAFGAYEQYF; CDR3nt: TGCAGCGCTCAGGCGTTCGGGGCCTACGAGCAGTACTTC
v_gene: TRBV6-1; abundance: -; j_gene: TRBJ2-6; d_gene: TRBD1; CDR3aa: CASGGQGTRANVLTF; CDR3nt: TGTGCCAGCGGGGGACAGGGGACCCGGGCCAACGTCCTGACTTTC
v_gene: TRBV27; abundance: many; j_gene: TRBJ2-7; d_gene: TRBD1; CDR3aa: CASSLGTGQNHEQYF; CDR3nt: TGTGCCAGCAGTTTGGGGACAGGGCAGAATCACGAGCAGTACTTC
v_gene: TRBV6-2/TRBV6-3; abundance: -; j_gene: TRBJ2-2; d_gene: -; CDR3aa: CATLDRDTGELFF; CDR3nt: TGTGCCACCCTGGACAGAGACACCGGGGAGCTGTTTTTT
v_gene: TRBV20-1; abundance: -; j_gene: TRBJ2-2; d_gene: TRBD1; CDR3aa: CSAHDRGRITGELFF; CDR3nt: TGCAGTGCCCATGACAGGGGAAGGATTACCGGGGAGCTGTTTTTT
v_gene: TRBV12-3/TRBV12-4; abundance: -; j_gene: TRBJ1-1; d_gene: -; CDR3aa: CASSLQTFQGAFF; CDR3nt: TGTGCCAGCAGTCTTCAAACGTTCCAGGGAGCTTTCTTT
v_gene: TRBV9; abundance: -; j_gene: TRBJ2-3; d_gene: -; CDR3aa: CASSPRTGAADTQYF; CDR3nt: TGTGCCAGCAGCCCGCGGACCGGGGCGGCAGATACGCAGTATTTT
v_gene: TRBV27; abundance: -; j_gene: TRBJ1-6; d_gene: -; CDR3aa: CASSLWGQGDSPLHF; CDR3nt: TGTGCCAGCAGTTTATGGGGCCAGGGCGATTCACCCCTCCACTTT
v_gene: TRBV7-8; abundance: -; j_gene: TRBJ1-2; d_gene: TRBD1; CDR3aa: CASSWETGQGAINYGYTF; CDR3nt: TGTGCCAGCAGCTGGGAAACGGGACAGGGGGCGATAAACTATGGCTACACCTTC
v_gene: TRBV23-1; abundance: few; j_gene: TRBJ2-7; d_gene: TRBD1; CDR3aa: CASSQRDRTYEQYF; CDR3nt: TGCGCCAGCAGTCAACGGGACAGGACCTACGAGCAGTACTTC
v_gene: TRBV20-1; abundance: -; j_gene: TRBJ2-3; d_gene: TRBD1; CDR3aa: CSARTGVTDTQYF; CDR3nt: TGCAGTGCTAGGACAGGGGTCACAGATACGCAGTATTTT
v_gene: TRBV11-1; abundance: -; j_gene: TRBJ2-7; d_gene: -; CDR3aa: CASSGRDGQYEQYF; CDR3nt: TGTGCCAGCAGCGGCCGGGACGGACAGTACGAGCAGTACTTC
v_gene: TRBV7-6; abundance: -; j_gene: TRBJ2-3; d_gene: -; CDR3aa: CASSTPGTDTQYF; CDR3nt: TGTGCCAGCAGTACGCCAGGCACAGATACGCAGTATTTT
v_gene: TRBV5-6; abundance: -; j_gene: TRBJ1-1; d_gene: TRBD1; CDR3aa: CASSLGTVDTEAFF; CDR3nt: TGTGCCAGCAGCCTGGGGACAGTTGACACTGAAGCTTTCTTT
v_gene: TRBV12-3/TRBV12-4; abundance: few; j_gene: TRBJ1-1; d_gene: -; CDR3aa: CASSFGGNTEAFF; CDR3nt: TGTGCCAGCAGTTTTGGGGGGAACACTGAAGCTTTCTTT
v_gene: TRBV10-3; abundance: few; j_gene: TRBJ2-5; d_gene: TRBD2; CDR3aa: CAISEVGRLETQYF; CDR3nt: TGTGCCATCAGTGAGGTCGGGAGGTTAGAGACCCAGTACTTC
v_gene: TRBV6-1; abundance: many; j_gene: TRBJ2-3; d_gene: -; CDR3aa: CASSEGFQDTQYF; CDR3nt: TGTGCCAGCAGTGAAGGTTTTCAAGATACGCAGTATTTT
v_gene: TRBV12-3/TRBV12-4; abundance: many; j_gene: TRBJ2-1; d_gene: TRBD2; CDR3aa: CASRLSGTSGEQFF; CDR3nt: TGTGCCAGCAGATTATCCGGGACTAGCGGTGAGCAGTTCTTC
v_gene: TRBV20-1; abundance: many; j_gene: TRBJ2-7; d_gene: -; CDR3aa: CSAETGTEYEQYF; CDR3nt: TGCAGTGCCGAGACTGGCACAGAGTACGAGCAGTACTTC
v_gene: TRBV28; abundance: few; j_gene: TRBJ2-1; d_gene: TRBD2; CDR3aa: CASNPTSGSYGEQFF; CDR3nt: TGTGCCAGCAACCCGACTAGCGGGAGTTACGGGGAGCAGTTCTTC
v_gene: TRBV6-1; abundance: -; j_gene: TRBJ2-1; d_gene: TRBD2; CDR3aa: CASSAGTSGSNEQFF; CDR3nt: TGTGCCAGCAGTGCGGGGACTAGCGGGTCCAATGAGCAGTTCTTC
v_gene: TRBV4-3; abundance: -; j_gene: TRBJ2-3; d_gene: -; CDR3aa: CASSQDQDSHHTDTQYF; CDR3nt: TGCGCCAGCAGCCAAGACCAGGACAGCCATCACACAGATACGCAGTATTTT
v_gene: TRBV29-1; abundance: few; j_gene: TRBJ2-2; d_gene: -; CDR3aa: CSVTQNEGTGELFF; CDR3nt: TGCAGCGTCACACAGAACGAGGGGACCGGGGAGCTGTTTTTT
v_gene: TRBV5-1; abundance: few; j_gene: TRBJ1-4; d_gene: TRBD1; CDR3aa: CASSLEGAREKLFF; CDR3nt: TGCGCCAGCTCCCTTGAGGGGGCTCGAGAAAAACTGTTTTTT
v_gene: TRBV7-2; abundance: few; j_gene: TRBJ2-7; d_gene: -; CDR3aa: CASSLVGASYEQYF; CDR3nt: TGTGCCAGCAGCTTAGTAGGGGCGTCCTACGAGCAGTACTTC
v_gene: TRBV7-6; abundance: -; j_gene: TRBJ2-1; d_gene: TRBD2; CDR3aa: CASSLLTGLGYNEQFF; CDR3nt: TGTGCCAGCAGTCTACTTACGGGACTAGGGTACAATGAGCAGTTCTTC
v_gene: TRBV18; abundance: -; j_gene: TRBJ2-5; d_gene: -; CDR3aa: CASSPGLSQETQYF; CDR3nt: TGTGCCAGCTCACCCGGACTATCCCAAGAGACCCAGTACTTC
v_gene: TRBV15; abundance: -; j_gene: TRBJ2-1; d_gene: -; CDR3aa: CATSRDKGRVQFF; CDR3nt: TGTGCCACCAGCAGAGATAAGGGACGAGTGCAGTTCTTC
v_gene: TRBV27; abundance: -; j_gene: TRBJ1-1; d_gene: -; CDR3aa: CASMKEGKNTEAFF; CDR3nt: TGTGCCAGCATGAAGGAGGGCAAGAACACTGAAGCTTTCTTT
v_gene: TRBV5-1; abundance: -; j_gene: TRBJ2-5; d_gene: -; CDR3aa: CASSLAREETQYF; CDR3nt: TGCGCCAGCAGCTTGGCCCGGGAAGAGACCCAGTACTTC
v_gene: TRBV18; abundance: -; j_gene: TRBJ1-3; d_gene: -; CDR3aa: CASSPRRNSGNTIYF; CDR3nt: TGTGCCAGCTCACCGCGAAGAAACTCTGGAAACACCATATATTTT
v_gene: TRBV20-1; abundance: -; j_gene: TRBJ1-2; d_gene: TRBD1; CDR3aa: CSATTGEVDGYTF; CDR3nt: TGCAGTGCTACGACAGGGGAAGTCGATGGCTACACCTTC
v_gene: TRBV30; abundance: -; j_gene: TRBJ2-5; d_gene: TRBD2; CDR3aa: CAWNRLAAETQYF; CDR3nt: TGTGCCTGGAATCGCCTAGCGGCGGAGACCCAGTACTTC